The 23 T cell receptor beta chains reported below all come from one sample, sequenced in a study of T-cell reconstitution after alpha-beta-depleted transplantation in children. For TCRbeta, the library was prepared with unique molecular identifiers. MiXCR was run by TCRdb on the PCR reads, yielding one entry per CDR3 protein. The repertoire includes approximately 1,000,000 distinct CDR3 sequences, under 30% of them detected once, and about 28% sits in the top ten. Sequenced material: PBMCs, mostly from graft donor cells, taken 360 days after TCRalphabeta/CD19-depleted stem cell transplant. These receptors all stem from a boy under two years old who had a stem cell transplant for SCID, so the T cells may come from the graft donor.

This clonotype was detected a few times. The chain carries TRBV5-1 and TRBJ1-1; D is unclear. Germline CDR1 reads SGHRS; CDR2 reads YFSETQ. This CDR3 has 14 residues. Deletions cut 2 bases from V and 3 bases from J, with 11 bases between. The CDR3 nucleotides read TGCGCCAGCAGCTTTGGAGGTATGGACACTGAAGCTTTCTTT. Translating it yields CASSFGGMDTEAFF.

Turning to this clonotype: Relative to the germline gene, one junction end is altered; a read error may explain this. The rearrangement joins TRBV2 to TRBJ1-5; D ambiguous. The CDR3 length is 13 residues. Germline V gives CDR1 SNHLY, CDR2 FYNNEI. The CDR3 region is CASNERPNQPQHF. CDR3 sequence (DNA): TGTGCCAGCAATGAAAGACCCAATCAGCCCCAGCATTTT.

The chain recombines TRBV29-1 with TRBJ2-6; D possibly corresponds to TRBD1 (6 bases). Trimming left V 6 bases short and J 0 bases short, with 12 bases between. Germline CDR1 reads SQVTM; CDR2 reads ANQGSEA. The CDR3 contains 15 residues. The CDR3 region has the DNA TGCAGCGTCCCCGACAGGTTCTCTGGGGCCAACGTCCTGACTTTC. The encoded protein is CSVPDRFSGANVLTF.

This clonotype was detected only a few times. This chain connects TRBV6-2 or TRBV6-3 to TRBJ1-2; 8 bases map to TRBD1. The V segment lost 8 bases and the J segment 8 bases; nucleotides outside the gene matches: 7. Germline assignment: CDR1 MNHEY and CDR2 SVGEGT. The CDR3 is 12 residues long. The CDR3 DNA reads TGTGCCAGCCAAGGGACAGGCGGGGGCTACACCTTC. Protein sequence: CASQGTGGGYTF.

This clonotype was observed at least ten times. This chain uses TRBV5-1 with TRBJ2-1; 12 bases line up with TRBD2. CDR3 size: 20 residues. Trimming took 4 bases from V and 2 from J; bases not matched to a gene: 16. CDR1 is SGHRS and CDR2 is YFSETQ in the germline V gene. The CDR3 sequence: CASSRIPGLAGREAYNEQFF. The CDR3 nucleotides are TGCGCCAGCAGCCGGATCCCGGGACTAGCGGGTCGGGAAGCCTACAATGAGCAGTTCTTC.

This CDR3 reads CASSVASHGSYEQYF. The CDR3, as DNA: TGTGCCAGCAGCGTAGCCTCTCATGGGTCCTACGAGCAGTACTTC. The gene calls are TRBV9 and TRBJ2-7, with no clear D. CDR3 size: 15 residues. Germline values: CDR1 SGDLS, CDR2 YYNGEE. V lost 0 bases, J lost 1 base, and 11 bases lay in between.

The table lists this clonotype with a few counts. The chain combines TRBV4-3 with TRBJ2-2; TRBD1 or TRBD2 may be the D gene (5 bases each). Germline loops: CDR1 LGHNA, CDR2 YSLEER. The CDR3 has 16 residues. Deletions cut 1 base from V and 7 bases from J, with 16 bases between. The CDR3 sequence is CASSQGEGTPIGELFF. Here the CDR3 DNA reads TGCGCCAGCAGCCAAGGAGAGGGGACCCCAATCGGGGAGCTGTTTTTT.

The chain employs TRBV15 and TRBJ2-1, with 10 bases lining up with TRBD1. The V gene's germline CDR1 is LNHNV and CDR2 YYDKDF (reference sequence). The CDR3 runs 19 residues. With V trimmed by 0 bases and J by 0 bases, 8 bases remained unmatched. In DNA, the CDR3 is TGTGCCACCAGCAGAGATCGGGACAGGGGACGGAGCTCCTACAATGAGCAGTTCTTC. As protein: CATSRDRDRGRSSYNEQFF.

The V gene is TRBV20-1, the J gene TRBJ2-3; TRBD2 aligns across 8 bases. The CDR3 is 15 residues long. The V and J ends lost 3 bases and 0 bases, in that order; junction bases with no gene match: 5. Germline assignment: CDR1 DFQATT and CDR2 SNEGSKA (reference sequence). The CDR3 nucleotides read TGCAGTGCTAGCGGGGCTAGCGGGAGCACAGATACGCAGTATTTT. Translating it yields CSASGASGSTDTQYF.

This clonotype turned up a few times. The J gene is TRBJ2-2, the V gene TRBV12-3 or TRBV12-4; 7 bases are a match to TRBD1. Trimming cost V 6 bases and J 7 bases; bases outside gene matches: 5. The CDR3 has 13 amino acids. The CDR3 bases are TGTGCCAGCAGCAGGGACAGTCACGGGGAGCTGTTTTTT. Protein sequence: CASSRDSHGELFF.

The chain joins TRBV6-1 to TRBJ2-5, with D hard to call. V lost 8 bases to trimming and J lost 5 bases, with 12 bases between them. The CDR3 is 12 amino acids. Looked up from germline, CDR1 is MNHNS and CDR2 is SASEGT. This CDR3 is CASQFAGETQYF. CDR3 sequence (DNA): TGTGCCAGCCAGTTCGCCGGGGAGACCCAGTACTTC.

This clonotype occurred once. The chain combines TRBV2 with TRBJ2-5, with D possibly being TRBD1 (6 bases). This CDR3 contains 17 residues. Germline CDR1 is SNHLY and CDR2 is FYNNEI. V was cut by 0 bases and J by 2 bases, with 16 bases left in between. This chain's CDR3 is CASSEAIKGHQQETQYF. For the CDR3, the DNA is TGTGCCAGCAGTGAAGCGATCAAGGGACACCAACAAGAGACCCAGTACTTC.

This clonotype was seen more than once but under ten times. The chain joins TRBV7-9 to TRBJ1-5; TRBD1 might be the D (6 bases). V was clipped by 5 bases and J by 7 bases, with 15 bases between them. CDR3 length equals 14 residues. CDR1 SEHNR and CDR2 FQNEAQ come from the germline V gene (reference sequence). The CDR3 DNA follows: TGTGCCAGCAGCAATGGAGGGGGGAGGCAGCCCCAGCATTTT. Translated, it gives CASSNGGGRQPQHF. Complete variable domain (other parts from reference TRBV7-9 and TRBJ1-5): DTGVSQNPRHKITKRGQNVTFRCDPISEHNRLYWYRQTLGQGPEFLTYFQNEAQLEKSRLLSDRFSAERPKGSFSTLEIQRTEQGDSAMYLCASSNGGGRQPQHFGDGTRLSIL.

This clonotype was observed a few times. The chain carries TRBV4-1 and TRBJ1-2; no clear D gene. The germline gives CDR1 MGHRA, CDR2 YSYEKL. Trimming cost V 1 base and J 7 bases, with 16 bases left between them. The CDR3 loop spans 15 amino acids. The CDR3 DNA reads TGCGCCAGCAGCCAAGGTTTGATCTTGGGGAGTGGCTACACCTTC. This gives the protein CASSQGLILGSGYTF.

This clonotype was counted a few times. CDR3 coding DNA: TGCAGCTCGAGCCTAGAGCGGGGGCTGAATACGCAGTATTTT. Translated: CSSSLERGLNTQYF. The V call is TRBV29-1, the J call TRBJ2-3, with 8 bases matching TRBD2. Germline V CDR1 and CDR2: SQVTM, ANQGSEA. The length of the CDR3 is 14 residues. After removal of 8 bases from V and 7 bases from J, the junction contained 14 bases not matched to a gene.

The chain recombines TRBV7-9 with TRBJ2-2, with 8 bases identical to TRBD1. CDR3 size: 17 residues. CDR1 is SEHNR and CDR2 is FQNEAQ in the germline V gene (reference sequence). Unmatched junction bases numbered 7, after V lost 4 bases and J lost 0 bases. CDR3 nucleotide sequence: TGTGCCAGCAGCTCAAGCCCGGGACAGGCGAACACCGGGGAGCTGTTTTTT. Its translation is CASSSSPGQANTGELFF.

The rearrangement joins TRBV2 to TRBJ2-5, with 10 bases identical to TRBD1. In germline, CDR1 is SNHLY, CDR2 FYNNEI. The trim removed 8 bases at V and 7 bases at J, leaving 10 bases unmatched. This CDR3 has 14 residues. The CDR3 coding sequence is TGTGCCAGCGGGCCGGGACAGGGGTTGGGGACCCAGTACTTC. Translation gives CASGPGQGLGTQYF.

This clonotype was detected many times. The V and J genes are TRBV7-9 and TRBJ2-1; 8 nucleotides align to TRBD2. This CDR3 has 16 residues. Germline V gene data show CDR1 as SEHNR and CDR2 as FQNEAQ (reference sequence). The junction had 7 bases not matched to a gene; V was cut back by 4 bases and J by 2 bases. This CDR3 reads CASSSPGLGPYNEQFF. The CDR3 nucleotides are TGTGCCAGCAGCTCCCCGGGACTAGGTCCCTACAATGAGCAGTTCTTC.

This clonotype turned up a few times. This chain joins TRBV5-1 and TRBJ2-3; TRBD2 aligns across 13 bases. Unmatched junction bases numbered 4, after V lost 5 bases and J lost 4 bases. Germline lookup yields CDR1 SGHRS and CDR2 YFSETQ. This CDR3 comprises 15 residues. The CDR3 bases are TGCGCCAGCAGACGACTAGCGGGGGGCGCAGATACGCAGTATTTT. It is translated as CASRRLAGGADTQYF. Combining the CDR3 with reference TRBV5-1 and TRBJ2-3 gives the whole variable domain KAGVTQTPRYLIKTRGQQVTLSCSPISGHRSVSWYQQTPGQGLQFLFEYFSETQRNKGNFPGRFSGRQFSNSRSEMNVSTLELGDSALYLCASRRLAGGADTQYFGPGTRLTVL.

There are a few counts of this clonotype. This chain links TRBV18 with TRBJ1-1; TRBD1 might be the D (5 bases). This CDR3 is built from 16 residues. V was clipped by 3 bases and J by 5 bases, with 19 bases between them. CDR1 is KGHSH, CDR2 LQKENI, per germline. This CDR3 reads CASSPGMRGKGTEAFF. CDR3 DNA sequence: TGTGCCAGCTCACCGGGAATGCGGGGGAAAGGTACTGAAGCTTTCTTT.

This clonotype showed up just a few times. The rearrangement uses TRBV24-1 and TRBJ2-3; D assignment may be TRBD1 or TRBD2 (5 bases each). This CDR3 is 15 amino acids long. The germline CDR1 and CDR2 sequences are KGHDR and SFDVKD. Trimming took 3 bases from V and 0 from J, leaving 9 bases between them. CDR3 in amino acids: CATSDPRDSTDTQYF. The CDR3 nucleotides are TGTGCCACCAGTGATCCCCGGGACAGCACAGATACGCAGTATTTT.

The chain links TRBV3-1 to TRBJ2-3; 10 nucleotides match TRBD2. V lost 1 base, J lost 3 bases, and 4 bases stayed unmatched. This CDR3 spans 16 amino acids. Germline V CDR1 and CDR2: LGHDT, YNNKEL (reference sequence). In DNA form, the CDR3 reads TGTGCCAGCAGCCAAGTCAGCGGGGGGGCTACAGATACGCAGTATTTT. Amino acids: CASSQVSGGATDTQYF.

This clonotype came up a few times. This chain uses TRBV27 with TRBJ2-7; TRBD2 might be the D (6 bases). CDR1 and CDR2 from the germline V gene are MNHEY and SMNVEV (reference sequence). This CDR3 has 14 amino acids. Trimming left V 5 bases short and J 6 bases short, with 17 bases between. CDR3 DNA: TGTGCCAGCAGTCCCCGGGCTGGAGCGGGCGAGCAGTACTTC. Encoded protein: CASSPRAGAGEQYF.